The clone carrying this T cell receptor beta chain occurred many times. These data belong to a study of molecular identifiers for immune sequencing clone quantification. MiXCR, applied by TCRdb to the PCR reads, yields one record per CDR3 protein. The sample has just under 650,000 distinct CDR3 sequences, nearly 20% seen once. As CD8+CD4-CCR7+CD45RA+ cells, naive CD8 T cells were sorted. V gave up 0 bases and J gave up 0 bases; unmatched junction bases: 5. Per the germline V gene, CDR1 is SGDLS and CDR2 is YYNGEE. The CDR3 is 17 amino acids. Sequencing was performed on naive CD8+ T cells from blood, with Jurkat cell RNA spiked in. Sample subset: FACS-sorted CD8+CD4-CCR7+CD45RA+ naive T cells. V is TRBV9 and J is TRBJ2-3, with TRBD2 identical over 9 bases. The clonotype comes from a human donor in good health. Some libraries in this study had Jurkat cell RNA spiked in. CDR3 residues: CASSVASGAPSTDTQYF. The DNA of the CDR3 is TGTGCCAGCAGCGTAGCTAGCGGGGCACCAAGCACAGATACGCAGTATTTT.